The rows below give T cell receptor beta chains drawn from one sample of a study of blood T cell repertoires in COVID-19. Generated by immunoSEQ multiplex PCR, the TCRdb table keeps only in-frame clones and is missing some. The repertoire consists of roughly 350,000 clones, with about 90% occurring once and the leading ten covering roughly 3.5%. What was sequenced was peripheral blood. Receptors were obtained from a young woman who had recovered from COVID-19. The conserved cysteine and the conserved F or W are not part of the CDR3 here.

V	J	CDR3
TRBV19	TRBJ2-3	ASSRQADTDTQY
TRBV11-2	TRBJ1-1	ASSPGEGEYNTEAF
TRBV28	TRBJ2-3	ASRPHAGDTYTDTQY
TRBV4-1	TRBJ2-2	ASSQGLAGTGELF
TRBV24-1	TRBJ2-3	ATSEAGTSDTQY
TRBV6-2/TRBV6-3	TRBJ2-5	ASSTTLNRDREETQY
TRBV18	TRBJ2-1	ASSPRQGYNEQF
TRBV6-5	TRBJ1-4	ASSYSGQGRAEKLF
TRBV5-6	TRBJ1-4	ASMSRGFREKLF
TRBV12-5	TRBJ1-1	ASGLTGGFTEAF
TRBV19	TRBJ1-1	ASGGGSTEAF
TRBV4-3	TRBJ2-1	ASSLRLAEGDNEQF
TRBV2	TRBJ2-1	ASDYHRVEQF
TRBV11-3	TRBJ1-1	ASSRQLMNTEAF
TRBV7-2	TRBJ2-1	ASSHYNEQF
TRBV4-3	TRBJ1-2	ASSQGQAYSFYGYT
TRBV7-2	TRBJ1-4	ASSLTGATNEKLF